This T cell receptor (beta chain) stems from a study of kidney transplant recipient with SARS-CoV-2 infection. Germline CDR1 SGHAT, CDR2 FQDESV (reference sequence). This CDR3 is 14 amino acids long. V was shortened by 6 bases and J by 7 bases, with 16 bases between the two germline ends. TCRdb independently ran MiXCR on the reads; one entry per CDR3 protein. The sample contains 200,000 to 300,000 distinct CDR3 sequences, under 30% of which appear only once. This clonotype has only a few counts. The sequence derives from a male patient in his thirties who had COVID-19 and was a kidney transplant recipient. Part of the T cells may come from the graft donor. V is TRBV11-1 and J is TRBJ2-1, with unresolved D. The source material was a blood sample, sampled at baseline and on day 111 from a kidney transplant recipient. The CDR3 sequence is CASSPPRVPNEQFF. The CDR3 bases are TGTGCCAGCAGTCCACCAAGGGTACCGAATGAGCAGTTCTTC.